This T cell receptor (beta chain) originates from a study of blood T cells in healthy people across ages. Samples had at least 6.5 million PBMCs isolated from them. Primed by a sample-barcoded 5' primer and a J-beta primer mix, a second PCR proceeded for 7 to 11 cycles. TCRdb itself ran the 5' RACE reads through MiXCR, one entry per CDR3 protein. The sample lists about 1.6 million distinct CDR3 sequences, approximately 32% seen once, with roughly 10% in the top ten. Between the trimmed V and J ends, which lost 0 bases and 8 bases, there was a span of 14 bases. The germline CDR1 and CDR2 sequences are SGHRS and YFSETQ. There are 15 residues in the CDR3.

This receptor was taken from a woman aged 30 to 39 in good health. The V gene is TRBV5-1, the J gene TRBJ1-4; no firm D call. Source material: blood. The CDR3 DNA is TGCGCCAGCAGCTTGGACGGCAGCTCTAGAGAAAAACTGTTTTTT. It yields the protein CASSLDGSSREKLFF.